The rows below give T cell receptor beta chains drawn from one sample of a study of T cells after yellow fever vaccination. TCRdb fed the 5' RACE reads into MiXCR, producing one record per CDR3 protein. This table holds 500,000 to 650,000 distinct CDR3 sequences, about 12% found once. The sequencing here drew on PBMCs, taken on the day of the yellow fever booster vaccination. These receptors were obtained from a man aged 30 to 45 who received the YFV17D yellow fever vaccine. Both conserved end residues are part of each CDR3. Each record gives: clone size, V gene, J gene, D gene, CDR3 protein, CDR3 DNA. D genes are given only for firm matches. Part of the rows lack a size; the others show once, few, many or a class for expanded clones.

size: few
V: TRBV6-2/TRBV6-3
J: TRBJ2-1
D: .
CDR3: CASYTGAYNEQFF
DNA: TGTGCCAGCTATACGGGAGCGTACAATGAGCAGTTCTTC

size: many
V: TRBV7-2
J: TRBJ2-3
D: .
CDR3: CASSLALAGDTQYF
DNA: TGTGCCAGCAGCTTAGCTCTCGCAGGGGATACGCAGTATTTT

size: .
V: TRBV18
J: TRBJ1-4
D: .
CDR3: CASSPPTGSQDGEKLFF
DNA: TGTGCCAGCTCACCACCGACAGGTTCCCAGGATGGGGAAAAACTGTTTTTT

size: .
V: TRBV5-6
J: TRBJ2-7
D: .
CDR3: CASSPGERGHEQYF
DNA: TGTGCCAGCAGCCCGGGAGAAAGGGGACACGAGCAGTACTTC

size: few
V: TRBV4-3
J: TRBJ2-3
D: .
CDR3: CASSPQEGDTQYF
DNA: TGCGCCAGCAGCCCCCAGGAGGGGGATACGCAGTATTTT

size: few
V: TRBV28
J: TRBJ1-2
D: .
CDR3: CASSLKGSYGYTF
DNA: TGTGCCAGCAGCTTAAAGGGGAGTTATGGCTACACCTTC

size: many
V: TRBV5-1
J: TRBJ2-3
D: TRBD2
CDR3: CASSLAGTSGDTQYF
DNA: TGCGCCAGCAGCTTGGCCGGGACTAGCGGGGATACGCAGTATTTT

size: few
V: TRBV5-1
J: TRBJ2-1
D: .
CDR3: CASSSSLSSYNEQFF
DNA: TGCGCCAGCAGCTCTTCACTCAGCTCCTACAATGAGCAGTTCTTC

size: few
V: TRBV15
J: TRBJ2-5
D: .
CDR3: CATSRAVGEIQETQYF
DNA: TGTGCCACCAGCAGAGCAGTCGGGGAGATCCAAGAGACCCAGTACTTC

size: few
V: TRBV7-2
J: TRBJ2-7
D: TRBD2
CDR3: CASSPRSTSGTYEQYF
DNA: TGTGCCAGCAGCCCCCGAAGCACTAGCGGAACCTACGAGCAGTACTTC

size: .
V: TRBV19
J: TRBJ2-1
D: TRBD2
CDR3: CASSATGWGGLAAYNEQFF
DNA: TGTGCCAGTAGTGCCACAGGGTGGGGCGGACTAGCGGCCTACAATGAGCAGTTCTTC

size: .
V: TRBV20-1
J: TRBJ2-7
D: .
CDR3: CSARDGGGINSYEQYF
DNA: TGCAGTGCTAGAGATGGGGGCGGGATAAACTCCTACGAGCAGTACTTC

size: .
V: TRBV12-3/TRBV12-4
J: TRBJ2-1
D: TRBD2
CDR3: CASRPGLTSGAPPYNEQFF
DNA: TGTGCCAGCAGACCTGGGCTGACTAGCGGGGCCCCTCCCTACAATGAGCAGTTCTTC

size: .
V: TRBV12-3/TRBV12-4
J: TRBJ2-3
D: .
CDR3: CASSLGAIDTQYF
DNA: TGTGCCAGCAGTTTAGGGGCCATAGATACGCAGTATTTT

size: .
V: TRBV21-1
J: TRBJ2-7
D: .
CDR3: CASSKDLDYEQYF
DNA: TGTGCCAGCAGCAAAGATCTAGACTACGAGCAGTACTTC

size: .
V: TRBV18
J: TRBJ1-4
D: TRBD1
CDR3: CASSLRTGEEKLFF
DNA: TGTGCCAGCTCACTCAGGACAGGGGAGGAAAAACTGTTTTTT

size: few
V: TRBV27
J: TRBJ2-5
D: .
CDR3: CASRSVSWETQYF
DNA: TGTGCCAGCAGATCAGTATCATGGGAGACCCAGTACTTC

size: many
V: TRBV20-1
J: TRBJ2-1
D: TRBD2
CDR3: CSAIGLAGLGYNEQFF
DNA: TGCAGTGCAATCGGACTAGCGGGTTTAGGGTACAATGAGCAGTTCTTC

size: few
V: TRBV20-1
J: TRBJ2-1
D: TRBD2
CDR3: CSARTLAGAKAYNEQFF
DNA: TGCAGTGCTAGAACTCTAGCGGGAGCTAAGGCCTACAATGAGCAGTTCTTC

size: many
V: TRBV29-1
J: TRBJ2-5
D: TRBD2
CDR3: CSVRTRETQYF
DNA: TGCAGCGTCCGGACTAGAGAGACCCAGTACTTC

size: .
V: TRBV6-5
J: TRBJ2-3
D: TRBD2
CDR3: CASSYSGSAGRNTQYF
DNA: TGTGCCAGCAGTTATAGCGGGAGTGCGGGTAGGAATACGCAGTATTTT

size: .
V: TRBV5-5
J: TRBJ2-5
D: TRBD2
CDR3: CASSPTGTSGQETQYF
DNA: TGTGCCAGCAGCCCGACCGGGACTAGCGGCCAAGAGACCCAGTACTTC

size: few
V: TRBV5-1
J: TRBJ2-2
D: .
CDR3: CASSLAFRELFF
DNA: TGCGCCAGCAGCTTGGCCTTTCGGGAGCTGTTTTTT

size: .
V: TRBV5-1
J: TRBJ2-5
D: .
CDR3: CASSLASGIETQYF
DNA: TGCGCCAGCAGCTTGGCCTCGGGTATAGAGACCCAGTACTTC

size: few
V: TRBV19
J: TRBJ1-1
D: .
CDR3: CASSIVSGRANTEAFF
DNA: TGTGCCAGTAGTATAGTCTCTGGCAGGGCGAACACTGAAGCTTTCTTT

size: many
V: TRBV5-1
J: TRBJ2-6
D: .
CDR3: CASSFRPSSGANVLTF
DNA: TGCGCCAGCAGCTTCCGACCTTCATCTGGGGCCAACGTCCTGACTTTC

size: .
V: TRBV20-1
J: TRBJ1-2
D: .
CDR3: CSASRRATNYGYTF
DNA: TGCAGTGCTAGTCGGCGGGCTACTAACTATGGCTACACCTTC

size: .
V: TRBV29-1
J: TRBJ2-3
D: .
CDR3: CSVEEQGGTDTQYF
DNA: TGCAGCGTTGAAGAACAAGGGGGGACAGATACGCAGTATTTT

size: few
V: TRBV7-9
J: TRBJ2-5
D: TRBD1
CDR3: CASSLKGGEETQYF
DNA: TGTGCCAGCAGCTTAAAAGGGGGCGAAGAGACCCAGTACTTC

size: few
V: TRBV3-1
J: TRBJ1-5
D: .
CDR3: CASSQDGRQPQHF
DNA: TGTGCCAGCAGCCAAGATGGTAGACAGCCCCAGCATTTT

size: few
V: TRBV19
J: TRBJ2-2
D: TRBD2
CDR3: CASSIEREGAGELFF
DNA: TGTGCCAGTAGTATAGAGCGGGAGGGGGCCGGGGAGCTGTTTTTT

size: .
V: TRBV6-1
J: TRBJ2-5
D: TRBD2
CDR3: CASMASGSGETQYF
DNA: TGTGCCAGCATGGCTAGCGGGAGCGGGGAGACCCAGTACTTC

size: .
V: TRBV6-1
J: TRBJ2-3
D: .
CDR3: CASRPGTRALSSTDTQYF
DNA: TGTGCCAGCAGGCCCGGGACACGGGCCTTATCTAGCACAGATACGCAGTATTTT

size: few
V: TRBV20-1
J: TRBJ2-3
D: .
CDR3: CSAIAYTQYF
DNA: TGCAGTGCTATCGCATATACGCAGTATTTT

size: .
V: TRBV9
J: TRBJ1-6
D: .
CDR3: CASSAGTNNSPLHF
DNA: TGTGCCAGCAGCGCGGGAACGAATAATTCACCCCTCCACTTT

size: .
V: TRBV7-6
J: TRBJ2-3
D: TRBD1
CDR3: CASSRTGGPVVGDTQYF
DNA: TGTGCCAGCAGCAGAACAGGGGGTCCTGTGGTCGGAGATACGCAGTATTTT

size: .
V: TRBV7-2
J: TRBJ1-1
D: .
CDR3: CASSGSTVNTEAFF
DNA: TGTGCCAGCAGCGGATCTACAGTGAACACTGAAGCTTTCTTT

size: .
V: TRBV6-1
J: TRBJ2-1
D: .
CDR3: CASSAPGNYNEQFF
DNA: TGTGCCAGCAGTGCGCCAGGAAATTACAATGAGCAGTTCTTC

size: .
V: TRBV29-1
J: TRBJ1-5
D: .
CDR3: CSVSFTGAWQPQHF
DNA: TGCAGCGTTAGCTTTACGGGGGCTTGGCAGCCCCAGCATTTT

size: .
V: TRBV20-1
J: TRBJ2-5
D: .
CDR3: CSAREWERQETQYF
DNA: TGCAGTGCTAGGGAGTGGGAGCGGCAAGAGACCCAGTACTTC

size: .
V: TRBV15
J: TRBJ2-1
D: .
CDR3: CATSRERASGRLEQFF
DNA: TGTGCCACCAGCAGAGAACGGGCGAGCGGTCGCCTGGAGCAGTTCTTC

size: .
V: TRBV20-1
J: TRBJ2-7
D: .
CDR3: CSARVGTYEQYF
DNA: TGCAGTGCTAGAGTCGGAACCTACGAGCAGTACTTC

size: .
V: TRBV28
J: TRBJ1-5
D: .
CDR3: CASSGRGYGQPQHF
DNA: TGTGCCAGCAGTGGCAGGGGTTATGGCCAGCCCCAGCATTTT

size: few
V: TRBV4-1
J: TRBJ2-1
D: .
CDR3: CASRATVHNEQFF
DNA: TGCGCCAGCCGTGCGACAGTTCACAATGAGCAGTTCTTC

size: .
V: TRBV5-1
J: TRBJ2-1
D: .
CDR3: CASSLAVADSYNEQFF
DNA: TGCGCCAGCAGCTTGGCCGTAGCGGACTCCTACAATGAGCAGTTCTTC

size: .
V: TRBV7-3
J: TRBJ2-1
D: TRBD2
CDR3: CASSLNPGRERDEQFF
DNA: TGTGCCAGCAGCTTAAACCCGGGGCGGGAGAGGGATGAGCAGTTCTTC

size: many
V: TRBV29-1
J: TRBJ2-5
D: .
CDR3: CSVSWDFGETQYF
DNA: TGCAGCGTTTCGTGGGACTTTGGAGAGACCCAGTACTTC

size: .
V: TRBV7-2
J: TRBJ2-7
D: .
CDR3: CASSLDAGTGYEQYF
DNA: TGTGCCAGCAGCTTAGATGCGGGAACGGGCTACGAGCAGTACTTC

size: .
V: TRBV28
J: TRBJ2-5
D: .
CDR3: CASMDSLQETQYF
DNA: TGTGCCAGCATGGACAGCCTCCAAGAGACCCAGTACTTC

size: many
V: TRBV21-1
J: TRBJ2-5
D: .
CDR3: CASSKARVTGLQETQYF
DNA: TGTGCCAGCAGCAAAGCGCGCGTTACAGGGCTTCAGGAGACCCAGTACTTC

size: .
V: TRBV27
J: TRBJ2-3
D: TRBD2
CDR3: CASGQLASTDTQYF
DNA: TGTGCCAGCGGGCAACTAGCGAGCACAGATACGCAGTATTTT